A selection of T cell receptor beta chains follows, all from one sample in a study of T-cell reconstitution after alpha-beta-depleted transplantation in children. TCRdb passed the PCR reads through MiXCR, listing each CDR3 protein once. The sample shows some 460,000 distinct CDR3 sequences, around 16% of them seen only once. This specimen was PBMCs, mostly from graft donor cells, taken 360 days after TCRalphabeta/CD19-depleted stem cell transplant. The receptors derive from a boy less than two years old who had a stem cell transplant for Wiskott-Aldrich syndrome, so the T cells may come from the graft donor. Each CDR3 is given with its conserved first and last residue. The D gene is left open where the match is weak. Clone size is stated in some rows and not others, as once, few, many or a class when expanded.

D	J	length	V	size	CDR3	DNA
TRBD2	TRBJ2-3	13	TRBV12-3/TRBV12-4	.	CASKGTRLNTQYF	TGTGCCAGCAAAGGGACTAGACTAAATACGCAGTATTTT
.	TRBJ2-7	15	TRBV18	many	CASSPLGRHSYEQYF	TGTGCCAGCTCACCACTCGGTCGGCACTCCTACGAGCAGTACTTC
TRBD2	TRBJ2-7	15	TRBV4-1	.	CASSQDRGVVYEQYF	TGCGCCAGCAGCCAAGATCGGGGGGTTGTCTACGAGCAGTACTTC
.	TRBJ1-2	14	TRBV12-3/TRBV12-4	many	CASSLGWGLAGYTF	TGTGCCAGCAGTTTAGGTTGGGGACTTGCTGGCTACACCTTC
.	TRBJ2-7	13	TRBV12-3/TRBV12-4	few	CASSLRVFDEQYF	TGTGCCAGCAGTTTAAGAGTATTCGACGAGCAGTACTTC
TRBD1	TRBJ1-6	15	TRBV9	few	CASSVTGTGSSPLHF	TGTGCCAGCAGCGTAACCGGGACAGGGAGTTCACCCCTCCACTTT
.	TRBJ1-1	13	TRBV7-7	many	CASSLVENTEAFF	TGTGCCAGCAGCTTAGTGGAGAACACTGAAGCTTTCTTT
.	TRBJ2-2	16	TRBV12-3/TRBV12-4	few	CASSLAPGQNTGELFF	TGTGCCAGCAGTTTAGCTCCGGGACAGAACACCGGGGAGCTGTTTTTT
.	TRBJ1-2	15	TRBV10-3	few	CAISATRETTYGYTF	TGTGCCATCAGTGCCACGCGTGAGACAACCTATGGCTACACCTTC
.	TRBJ1-2	13	TRBV7-6	few	CASSFAGWKGYTF	TGTGCCAGCAGCTTCGCAGGGTGGAAGGGCTACACCTTC
TRBD1	TRBJ1-1	14	TRBV10-3	.	CAINRQGPNTEAFF	TGTGCCATCAACAGACAGGGGCCGAACACTGAAGCTTTCTTT
.	TRBJ2-3	11	TRBV20-1	few	CSAMPPDTQYF	TGCAGTGCAATGCCCCCAGATACGCAGTATTTT
TRBD2	TRBJ2-3	17	TRBV27	few	CASSLSGAGGRGDTQYF	TGTGCCAGCAGTTTATCAGGAGCGGGGGGCCGGGGAGATACGCAGTATTTT
.	TRBJ2-1	15	TRBV15	few	CATSRDRGTHNEQFF	TGTGCCACCAGCAGAGATCGGGGGACTCACAATGAGCAGTTCTTC
.	TRBJ2-1	11	TRBV24-1	few	CATSVGNEQFF	TGTGCCACCAGTGTCGGTAATGAGCAGTTCTTC
.	TRBJ2-1	14	TRBV29-1	.	CSVIRGISSHEQFF	TGCAGCGTCATAAGAGGGATTAGCAGCCATGAGCAGTTCTTC
.	TRBJ2-1	17	TRBV12-3/TRBV12-4	many	CASSLQQGGFSYNEQFF	TGTGCCAGCAGTCTTCAACAGGGTGGGTTTTCCTACAATGAGCAGTTCTTC
.	TRBJ2-3	14	TRBV20-1	few	CSAMSGPSTDTQYF	TGCAGTGCTATGTCTGGACCTTCCACAGATACGCAGTATTTT
.	TRBJ1-2	16	TRBV5-1	few	CASSLVPGHRAGGYTF	TGCGCCAGCAGCTTGGTACCGGGACACCGGGCCGGGGGCTACACCTTC
.	TRBJ1-1	12	TRBV6-2/TRBV6-3	.	CASSRLGTEAFF	TGTGCCAGCAGTCGCCTCGGCACTGAAGCTTTCTTT
TRBD2	TRBJ2-2	17	TRBV6-5	few	CASSYSRLAGYTGELFF	TGTGCCAGCAGTTACTCTAGACTAGCGGGGTACACCGGGGAGCTGTTTTTT
.	TRBJ2-7	14	TRBV6-5	.	CASSYSGRAYEQYF	TGTGCCAGCAGTTACTCCGGCAGGGCCTACGAGCAGTACTTC